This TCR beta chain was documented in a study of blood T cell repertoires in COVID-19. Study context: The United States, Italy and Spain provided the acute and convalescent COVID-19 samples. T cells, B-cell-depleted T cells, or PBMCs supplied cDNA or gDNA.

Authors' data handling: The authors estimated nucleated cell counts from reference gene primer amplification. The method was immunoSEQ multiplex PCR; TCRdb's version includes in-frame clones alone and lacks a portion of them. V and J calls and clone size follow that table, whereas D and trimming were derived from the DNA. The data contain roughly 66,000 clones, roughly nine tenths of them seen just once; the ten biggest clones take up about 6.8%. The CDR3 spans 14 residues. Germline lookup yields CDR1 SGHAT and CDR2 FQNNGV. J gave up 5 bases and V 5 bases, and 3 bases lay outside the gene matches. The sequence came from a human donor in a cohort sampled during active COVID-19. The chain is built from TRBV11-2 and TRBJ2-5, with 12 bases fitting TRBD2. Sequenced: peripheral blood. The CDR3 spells CASSPSGGAETQYF. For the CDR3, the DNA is TGTGCCAGCAGCCCTAGCGGGGGGGCCGAGACCCAGTACTTC. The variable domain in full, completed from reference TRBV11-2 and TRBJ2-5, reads EAGVAQSPRYKIIEKRQSVAFWCNPISGHATLYWYQQILGQGPKLLIQFQNNGVVDDSQLPKDRFSAERLKGVDSTLKIQPAKLEDSAVYLCASSPSGGAETQYFGPGTRLLVL.